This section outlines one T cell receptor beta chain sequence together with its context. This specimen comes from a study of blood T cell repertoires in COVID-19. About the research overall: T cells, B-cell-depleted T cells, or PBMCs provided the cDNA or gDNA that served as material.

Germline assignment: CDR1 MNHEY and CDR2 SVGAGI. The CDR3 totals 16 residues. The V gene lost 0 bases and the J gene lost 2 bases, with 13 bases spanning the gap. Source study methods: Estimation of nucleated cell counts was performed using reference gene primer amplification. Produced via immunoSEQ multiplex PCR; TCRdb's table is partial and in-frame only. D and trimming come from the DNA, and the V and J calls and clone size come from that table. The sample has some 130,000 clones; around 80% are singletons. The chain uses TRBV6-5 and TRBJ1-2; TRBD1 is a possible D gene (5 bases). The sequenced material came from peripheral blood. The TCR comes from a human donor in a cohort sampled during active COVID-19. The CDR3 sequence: CASSYSPTQGNYGYTF. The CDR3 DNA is TGTGCCAGCAGTTACTCCCCTACCCAGGGAAACTATGGCTACACCTTC.